This TCR beta chain was identified during a study of cytomegalovirus exposure and HLA in healthy donors. The overall study: There were under 140 million unique TCR beta sequences, drawn from approximately 190 million T cells, in an earlier analysis.

Study results and caveats: Common viral pathogens seemed, in a later analysis, to connect with several of the most significant clusters.

As to this clone: Its target is not known.

The PCR made use of 60 Vbeta and 13 Jbeta primers. Profiling relied on immunoSEQ multiplex PCR, and the TCRdb table lists in-frame clones only, not all of them. The table has around 200,000 clones, 85% seen once. The clonotype was recovered from a woman aged 50 to 65 in good health and CMV-seronegative. Source material: PBMCs.

The CDR3: CASSLAGQPQHF. CDR3 nucleotides: TGTGCCAGCAGTTTAGCGGGACAGCCCCAGCATTTT. The chain employs TRBV27 and TRBJ1-5; D is unclear. Germline V CDR1 and CDR2: MNHEY, SMNVEV (reference sequence). CDR3 length: 12 residues. V was cut by 2 bases and J by 7 bases, with 6 bases left in between.